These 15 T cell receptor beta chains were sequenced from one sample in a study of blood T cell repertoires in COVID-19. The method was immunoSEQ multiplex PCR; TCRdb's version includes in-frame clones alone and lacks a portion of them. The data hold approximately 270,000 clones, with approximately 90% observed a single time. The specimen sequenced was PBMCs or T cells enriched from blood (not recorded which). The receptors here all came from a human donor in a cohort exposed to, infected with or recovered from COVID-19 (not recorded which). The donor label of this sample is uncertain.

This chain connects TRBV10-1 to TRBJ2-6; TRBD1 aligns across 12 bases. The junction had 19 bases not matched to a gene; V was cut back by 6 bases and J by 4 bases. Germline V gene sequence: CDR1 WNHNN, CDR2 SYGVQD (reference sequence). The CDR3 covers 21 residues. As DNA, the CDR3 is TGCGCCAGCAGCCACCCGGGGGAGGGACAGGGGGCAGTGAACGGGGCCAACGTCCTGACTTTC. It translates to CASSHPGEGQGAVNGANVLTF.

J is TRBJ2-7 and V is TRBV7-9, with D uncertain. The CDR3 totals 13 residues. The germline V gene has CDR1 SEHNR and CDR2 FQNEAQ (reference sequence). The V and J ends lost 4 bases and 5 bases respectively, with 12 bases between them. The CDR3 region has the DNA TGTGCCAGCAGCTCCCTGTGGCTGGACGAGCAGTACTTC. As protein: CASSSLWLDEQYF.

DNA for the CDR3: TGCAGCGTGCCAAGCCTGGGGGGACAGTTTAACACTGAAGCTTTCTTT. Its translation: CSVPSLGGQFNTEAFF. The chain couples TRBV29-1 to TRBJ1-1; the match to TRBD1 covers 7 bases. Germline CDR1 is SQVTM and CDR2 is ANQGSEA. The CDR3 contains 16 residues. V was clipped by 6 bases and J by 2 bases; unmatched bases: 15.

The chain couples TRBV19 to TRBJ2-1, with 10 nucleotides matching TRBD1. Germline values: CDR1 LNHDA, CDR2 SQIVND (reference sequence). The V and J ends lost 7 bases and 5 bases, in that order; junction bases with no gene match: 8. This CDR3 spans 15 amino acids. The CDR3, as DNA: TGTGCCAGTACGTCTACGGACAGGGGGGACAATGAGCAGTTCTTC. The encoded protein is CASTSTDRGDNEQFF.

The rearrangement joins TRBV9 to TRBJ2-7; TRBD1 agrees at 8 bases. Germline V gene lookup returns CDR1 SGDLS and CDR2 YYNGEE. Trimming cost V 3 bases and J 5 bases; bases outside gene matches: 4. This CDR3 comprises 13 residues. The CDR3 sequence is CASSGGQGHEQYF. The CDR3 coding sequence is TGTGCCAGCAGCGGTGGACAGGGTCACGAGCAGTACTTC.

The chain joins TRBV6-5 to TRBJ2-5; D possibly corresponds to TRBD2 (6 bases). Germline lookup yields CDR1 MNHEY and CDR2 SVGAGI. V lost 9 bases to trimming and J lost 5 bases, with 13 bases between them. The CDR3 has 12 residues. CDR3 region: CASMRRGETQYF. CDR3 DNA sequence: TGTGCCAGTATGCGCCGGGGGGAGACCCAGTACTTC.

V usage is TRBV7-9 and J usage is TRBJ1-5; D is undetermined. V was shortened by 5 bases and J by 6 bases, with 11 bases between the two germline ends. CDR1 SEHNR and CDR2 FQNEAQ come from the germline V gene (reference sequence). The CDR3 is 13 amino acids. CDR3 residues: CASSLGVAQPQHF. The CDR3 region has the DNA TGTGCCAGCAGCCTGGGAGTTGCTCAGCCCCAGCATTTT.

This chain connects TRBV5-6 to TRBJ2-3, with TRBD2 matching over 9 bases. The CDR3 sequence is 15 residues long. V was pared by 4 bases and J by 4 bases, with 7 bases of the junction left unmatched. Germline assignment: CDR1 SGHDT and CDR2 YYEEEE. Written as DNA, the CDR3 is TGTGCCAGCAGCACCGGGACTAGCCCGGCAGATACGCAGTATTTT. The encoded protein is CASSTGTSPADTQYF.

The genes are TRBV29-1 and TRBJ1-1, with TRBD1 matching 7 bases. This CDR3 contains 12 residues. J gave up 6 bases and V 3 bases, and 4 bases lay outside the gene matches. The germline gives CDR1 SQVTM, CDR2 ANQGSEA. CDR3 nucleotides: TGCAGCGTTGACAGGGGGAGAGCTGAAGCTTTCTTT. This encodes CSVDRGRAEAFF.

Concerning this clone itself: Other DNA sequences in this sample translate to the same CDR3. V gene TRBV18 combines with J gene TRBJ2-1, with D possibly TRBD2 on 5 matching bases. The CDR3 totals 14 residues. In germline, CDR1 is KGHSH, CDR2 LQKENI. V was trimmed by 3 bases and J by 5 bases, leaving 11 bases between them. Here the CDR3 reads CASSPLEGDNEQFF. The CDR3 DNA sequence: TGTGCCAGCTCACCCCTAGAGGGAGACAATGAGCAGTTCTTC.

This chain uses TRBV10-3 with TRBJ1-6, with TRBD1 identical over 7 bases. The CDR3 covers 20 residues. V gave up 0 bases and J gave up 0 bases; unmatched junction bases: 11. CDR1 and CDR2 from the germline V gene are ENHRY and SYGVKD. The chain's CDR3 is CAISESAGDSFSSYNSPLHF. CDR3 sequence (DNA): TGTGCCATCAGTGAGTCGGCCGGGGACAGTTTCAGCTCCTATAATTCACCCCTCCACTTT.

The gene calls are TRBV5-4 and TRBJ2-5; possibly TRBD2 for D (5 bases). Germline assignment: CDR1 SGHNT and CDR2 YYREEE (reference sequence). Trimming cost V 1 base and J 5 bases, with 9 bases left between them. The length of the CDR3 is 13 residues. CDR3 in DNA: TGTGCCAGCAGCTTGCCCCCGGGGGAGACCCAGTACTTC. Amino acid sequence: CASSLPPGETQYF.

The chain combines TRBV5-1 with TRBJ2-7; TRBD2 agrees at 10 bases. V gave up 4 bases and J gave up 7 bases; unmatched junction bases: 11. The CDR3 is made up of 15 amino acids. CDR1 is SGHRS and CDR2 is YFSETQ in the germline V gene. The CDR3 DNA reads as TGCGCCAGCAGCCCACGGACTAGCGGACGTGGGGAGCAGTACTTC. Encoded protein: CASSPRTSGRGEQYF.

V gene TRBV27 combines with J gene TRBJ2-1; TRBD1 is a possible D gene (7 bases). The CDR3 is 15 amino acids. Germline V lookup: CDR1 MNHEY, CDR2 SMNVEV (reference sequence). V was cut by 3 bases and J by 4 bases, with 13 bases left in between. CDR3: CASSLGGQIYNEQFF. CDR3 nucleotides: TGTGCCAGCAGTTTGGGGGGACAGATATACAATGAGCAGTTCTTC.

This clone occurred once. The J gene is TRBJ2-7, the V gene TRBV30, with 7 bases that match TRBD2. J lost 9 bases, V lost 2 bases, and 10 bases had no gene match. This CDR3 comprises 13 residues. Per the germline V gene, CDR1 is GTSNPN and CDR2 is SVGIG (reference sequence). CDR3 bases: TGTGCCTGGAGTACGGGCGGGAGCCCCAGGCAGTACTTC. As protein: CAWSTGGSPRQYF.